The source of this T cell receptor (beta chain) is a study of T cells in Graves' hyperthyroidism and ophthalmopathy. Germline CDR1 and CDR2: SGHTA and FQGNSA. V was cut by 6 bases and J by 3 bases, with 9 bases left in between. The CDR3 consists of 13 residues. RNA transcripts served as the template for amplifying TCR beta CDR3 regions. A set of HTBI primers served as the primers for a first-round RT-PCR of the TCR CDR3. TCRdb processed the multiplex PCR reads anew with MiXCR; each CDR3 protein has one entry. The sample has approximately 420,000 distinct CDR3 sequences; 12% to 15% are singletons. This clonotype originated in a woman aged 18-30 years with Graves' hyperthyroidism. This chain uses TRBV7-2 with TRBJ1-5; D is undetermined. Source material: blood. As DNA, the CDR3 is TGTGCCAGCAGTTCGGACGTCAATCAGCCCCAGCATTTT. As protein: CASSSDVNQPQHF.